This TCR beta chain was captured in a study of blood T cell repertoires in COVID-19. Study as a whole: T cells, B-cell-depleted T cells, or PBMCs supplied cDNA or gDNA.

V shed 0 bases and J shed 7 bases, with 17 bases lying between them. Germline lookup yields CDR1 SGHRS and CDR2 YFSETQ. This CDR3 has 16 amino acids. In the source study's methods: Estimated nucleated cell counts came from reference gene primer amplification. Clones were sequenced by immunoSEQ multiplex PCR, and TCRdb holds only the in-frame ones, with some missing. The DNA was the basis for D and trimming; V, J and clone size are from that table. The table shows about 180,000 clones, with approximately 90% occurring only once. The material sequenced was peripheral blood. The chain combines TRBV5-1 with TRBJ1-5; possibly TRBD1 for D (5 bases). The source of this sequence is a man between 18 and 29 years old who had recovered from COVID-19. The CDR3 DNA reads as TGCGCCAGCAGCTTGGGAGTAGGGAGGGGAGGACAGCCCCAGCATTTT. It translates to CASSLGVGRGGQPQHF.